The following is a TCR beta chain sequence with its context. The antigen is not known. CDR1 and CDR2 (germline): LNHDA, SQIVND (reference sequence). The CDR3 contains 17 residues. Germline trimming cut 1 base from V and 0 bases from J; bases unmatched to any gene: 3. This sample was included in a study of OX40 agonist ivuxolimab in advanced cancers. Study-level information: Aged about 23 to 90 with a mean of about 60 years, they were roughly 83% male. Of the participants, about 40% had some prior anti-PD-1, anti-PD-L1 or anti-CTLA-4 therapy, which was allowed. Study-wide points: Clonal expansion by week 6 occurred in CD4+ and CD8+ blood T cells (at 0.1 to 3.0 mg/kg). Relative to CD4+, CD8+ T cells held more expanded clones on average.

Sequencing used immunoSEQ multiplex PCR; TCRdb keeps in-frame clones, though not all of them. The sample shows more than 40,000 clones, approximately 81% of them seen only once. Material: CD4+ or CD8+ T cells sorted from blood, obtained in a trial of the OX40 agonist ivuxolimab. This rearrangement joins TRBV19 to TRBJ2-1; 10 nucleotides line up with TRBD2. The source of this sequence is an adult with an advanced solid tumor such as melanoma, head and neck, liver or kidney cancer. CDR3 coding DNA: TGTGCCAGTAGTATAGTCAGCGGGGGGGACTCCTACAATGAGCAGTTCTTC. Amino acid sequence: CASSIVSGGDSYNEQFF.